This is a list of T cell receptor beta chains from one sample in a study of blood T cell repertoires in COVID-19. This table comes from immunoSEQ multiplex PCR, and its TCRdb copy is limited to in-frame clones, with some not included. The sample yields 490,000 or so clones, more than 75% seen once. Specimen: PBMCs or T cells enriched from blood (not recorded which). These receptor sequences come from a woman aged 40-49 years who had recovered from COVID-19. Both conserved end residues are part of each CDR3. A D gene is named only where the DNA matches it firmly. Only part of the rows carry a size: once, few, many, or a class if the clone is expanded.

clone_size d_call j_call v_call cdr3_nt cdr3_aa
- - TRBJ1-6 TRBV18 TGTGCCAGCTCACCAGGAGCCCTAGTTACTAATTCACCCCTCCACTTT CASSPGALVTNSPLHF
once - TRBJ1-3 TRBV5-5 TGTGCCAGCAGCTTGGGTTCCCTGGGAAACACCATATATTTT CASSLGSLGNTIYF
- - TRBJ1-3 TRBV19 TGTGCCAGTAGGCGCCAAGATGCCTCTGGAAACACCATATATTTT CASRRQDASGNTIYF
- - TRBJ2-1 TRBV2 TGTGCCAGCAGCCCCGACCGGGTCTGGATCGATGAGCAGTTCTTC CASSPDRVWIDEQFF
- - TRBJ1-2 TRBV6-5 TGTGCCAGCAGCCACGACGACAGAACCTATGGCTACACCTTC CASSHDDRTYGYTF
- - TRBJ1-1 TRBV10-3 TGTGCCATCAGTGAGTCACGAACTAGGGACACTGAAGCTTTCTTT CAISESRTRDTEAFF
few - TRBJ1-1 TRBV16 TGTGCCAGCAGCCCCGACAGGTACACTGAAGCTTTCTTT CASSPDRYTEAFF
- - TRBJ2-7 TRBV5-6 TGTGCCAGCAGCTTGTACAGGGGGGGGGCCGAGCAGTACTTC CASSLYRGGAEQYF
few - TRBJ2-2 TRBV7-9 TGTGCCAGCAGCTATACAGGGCTCGGGGAGCTGTTTTTT CASSYTGLGELFF
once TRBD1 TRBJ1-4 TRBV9 TGTGCCAGCAAATTAGCAGGGGGTAATGAAAAACTGTTTTTT CASKLAGGNEKLFF
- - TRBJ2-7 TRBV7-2 TGTGCCAGCAGCTTAGCGGCAGGGGTCGAGCAGTACTTC CASSLAAGVEQYF
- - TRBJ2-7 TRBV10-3 TGTGCCATCAGTGACAGGTCCTACGAGCAGTACTTC CAISDRSYEQYF
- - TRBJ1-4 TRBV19 TGTGCCAGTGGCCGAGGGGGGGTAAATGAAAAACTGTTTTTT CASGRGGVNEKLFF
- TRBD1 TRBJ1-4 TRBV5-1 TGCGCCAGCAGCTTGGCCGGGACAGGCGATGAAAAACTGTTTTTT CASSLAGTGDEKLFF
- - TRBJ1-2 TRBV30 TGTGCCTGGAGTGTAGGGGGTGGCTACACCTTC CAWSVGGGYTF
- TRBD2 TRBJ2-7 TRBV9 TGTGCCAGCAGCACCCCCCCAAGCGGGAGTTCCTACGAGCAGTACTTC CASSTPPSGSSYEQYF
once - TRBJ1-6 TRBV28 TGTGCCAGCAGTCCATCGCGGGGGCAGAATTCACCCCTCCACTTT CASSPSRGQNSPLHF
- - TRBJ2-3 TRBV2 TGTGCCAGCAAGCCCACGTCCTTGACGGGAGATACGCAGTATTTT CASKPTSLTGDTQYF
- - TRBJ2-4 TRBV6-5 TGTGCCAGCAAAGAGCTAGCCAAAAACATTCAGTACTTC CASKELAKNIQYF
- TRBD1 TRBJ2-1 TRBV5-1 TGCGCCAGCACCAATGGGGACAGGGATAACAATGAGCAGTTCTTC CASTNGDRDNNEQFF
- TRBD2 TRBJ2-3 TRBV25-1 TGTGCCAGCAGTGGAGCGGGGGGAGATACGCAGTATTTT CASSGAGGDTQYF
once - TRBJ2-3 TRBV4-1 TGCGCCAGCAGCCAAGGGGACTCACCCCCACCAGATACGCAGTATTTT CASSQGDSPPPDTQYF
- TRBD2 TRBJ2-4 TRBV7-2 TGTGCCAGCAGCCCCGAGTGGGGGGGGGACATTCAGTACTTC CASSPEWGGDIQYF
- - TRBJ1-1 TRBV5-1 TGCGCCAGCAGTATCGGGGGGCTCACTGAAGCTTTCTTT CASSIGGLTEAFF
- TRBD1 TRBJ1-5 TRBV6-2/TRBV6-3 TGTGCCAGCAGTATCCGGACAGGCCGACAGCCCCAGCATTTT CASSIRTGRQPQHF
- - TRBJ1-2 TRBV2 TGTGCCGTACAACAGGAGACCTTTAACTATGGCTACACCTTC CAVQQETFNYGYTF
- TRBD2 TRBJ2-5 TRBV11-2 TGTGCCAGCAGCCCCGGGGGGGTTGAAGAGACCCAGTACTTC CASSPGGVEETQYF
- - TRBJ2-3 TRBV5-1 TGCGCCAGCAGCCTGGCACGAGGAGATACGCAGTATTTT CASSLARGDTQYF
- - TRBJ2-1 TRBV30 TGTGCCTGGAGCGGGATCTCCTACAATGAGCAGTTCTTC CAWSGISYNEQFF
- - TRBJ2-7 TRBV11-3 TGTGCCAGCAGCTTCGGGACAAAGCCCTACGAGCAGTACTTC CASSFGTKPYEQYF
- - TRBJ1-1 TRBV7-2 TGTGCCAGCAGCTTAGGCCGAGGCGCTTTCTTT CASSLGRGAFF
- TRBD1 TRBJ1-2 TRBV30 TGTGCCTGGTTCAACCGGGACAGGGGGTATGGCTACACCTTC CAWFNRDRGYGYTF
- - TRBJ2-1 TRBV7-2 TGTGCCAGCAGTAAATCGCAGGGCCGGGCTAGCAATGAGCAGTTCTTC CASSKSQGRASNEQFF
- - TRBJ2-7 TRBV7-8 TGTGCCAGCAGCTTTCTAGGGGCCGACTACGAGCAGTACTTC CASSFLGADYEQYF
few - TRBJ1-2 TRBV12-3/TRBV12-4 TGTGCCAGCAGTTTTTTCGGAGGGGACGGCTACACCTTC CASSFFGGDGYTF
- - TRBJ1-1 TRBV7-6 TGTGCCAGCAGCCGGGGTGAGGGGGCTGAAGCTTTCTTT CASSRGEGAEAFF
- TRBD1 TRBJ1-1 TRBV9 TGTGCCAGCAGCTCATTTCGGGACAGGGACACTGAAGCTTTCTTT CASSSFRDRDTEAFF
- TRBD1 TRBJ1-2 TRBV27 TGTGCCAGCAGTTTTTGGGACAGGGGTTATGGCTACACCTTC CASSFWDRGYGYTF
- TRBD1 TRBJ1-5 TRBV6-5 TGTGCCAGCAGTAACCAGGGGGCGCTTCAGCCCCAGCATTTT CASSNQGALQPQHF
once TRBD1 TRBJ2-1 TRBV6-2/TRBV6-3 TGTGCCAGCAGCCCCGATCCCTCAGGGGGCCAATTCTTC CASSPDPSGGQFF
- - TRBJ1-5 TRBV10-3 TGTGCCATCAGTGACCCAGGGTATCAGCCCCAGCATTTT CAISDPGYQPQHF
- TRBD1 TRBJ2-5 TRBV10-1 TGCGCCAGCAGCCGGACAGGACAAGAGACCCAGTACTTC CASSRTGQETQYF
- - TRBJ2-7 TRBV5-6 TGTGCCAGCAGCTCGGCGGGACTTCTATACGAGCAGTACTTC CASSSAGLLYEQYF
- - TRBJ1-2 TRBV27 TGTGCCAGCAGTTTATCGTCGGGTACTAACTATGGCTACACCTTC CASSLSSGTNYGYTF
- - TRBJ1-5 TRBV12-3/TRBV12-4 TGTGCCAGCAGTTTCGGAGATAATCAGCCCCAGCATTTT CASSFGDNQPQHF
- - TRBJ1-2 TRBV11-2 TGTGCCAGCAGCTTAGGACAGTCCACCCTCTATGGCTACACCTTC CASSLGQSTLYGYTF